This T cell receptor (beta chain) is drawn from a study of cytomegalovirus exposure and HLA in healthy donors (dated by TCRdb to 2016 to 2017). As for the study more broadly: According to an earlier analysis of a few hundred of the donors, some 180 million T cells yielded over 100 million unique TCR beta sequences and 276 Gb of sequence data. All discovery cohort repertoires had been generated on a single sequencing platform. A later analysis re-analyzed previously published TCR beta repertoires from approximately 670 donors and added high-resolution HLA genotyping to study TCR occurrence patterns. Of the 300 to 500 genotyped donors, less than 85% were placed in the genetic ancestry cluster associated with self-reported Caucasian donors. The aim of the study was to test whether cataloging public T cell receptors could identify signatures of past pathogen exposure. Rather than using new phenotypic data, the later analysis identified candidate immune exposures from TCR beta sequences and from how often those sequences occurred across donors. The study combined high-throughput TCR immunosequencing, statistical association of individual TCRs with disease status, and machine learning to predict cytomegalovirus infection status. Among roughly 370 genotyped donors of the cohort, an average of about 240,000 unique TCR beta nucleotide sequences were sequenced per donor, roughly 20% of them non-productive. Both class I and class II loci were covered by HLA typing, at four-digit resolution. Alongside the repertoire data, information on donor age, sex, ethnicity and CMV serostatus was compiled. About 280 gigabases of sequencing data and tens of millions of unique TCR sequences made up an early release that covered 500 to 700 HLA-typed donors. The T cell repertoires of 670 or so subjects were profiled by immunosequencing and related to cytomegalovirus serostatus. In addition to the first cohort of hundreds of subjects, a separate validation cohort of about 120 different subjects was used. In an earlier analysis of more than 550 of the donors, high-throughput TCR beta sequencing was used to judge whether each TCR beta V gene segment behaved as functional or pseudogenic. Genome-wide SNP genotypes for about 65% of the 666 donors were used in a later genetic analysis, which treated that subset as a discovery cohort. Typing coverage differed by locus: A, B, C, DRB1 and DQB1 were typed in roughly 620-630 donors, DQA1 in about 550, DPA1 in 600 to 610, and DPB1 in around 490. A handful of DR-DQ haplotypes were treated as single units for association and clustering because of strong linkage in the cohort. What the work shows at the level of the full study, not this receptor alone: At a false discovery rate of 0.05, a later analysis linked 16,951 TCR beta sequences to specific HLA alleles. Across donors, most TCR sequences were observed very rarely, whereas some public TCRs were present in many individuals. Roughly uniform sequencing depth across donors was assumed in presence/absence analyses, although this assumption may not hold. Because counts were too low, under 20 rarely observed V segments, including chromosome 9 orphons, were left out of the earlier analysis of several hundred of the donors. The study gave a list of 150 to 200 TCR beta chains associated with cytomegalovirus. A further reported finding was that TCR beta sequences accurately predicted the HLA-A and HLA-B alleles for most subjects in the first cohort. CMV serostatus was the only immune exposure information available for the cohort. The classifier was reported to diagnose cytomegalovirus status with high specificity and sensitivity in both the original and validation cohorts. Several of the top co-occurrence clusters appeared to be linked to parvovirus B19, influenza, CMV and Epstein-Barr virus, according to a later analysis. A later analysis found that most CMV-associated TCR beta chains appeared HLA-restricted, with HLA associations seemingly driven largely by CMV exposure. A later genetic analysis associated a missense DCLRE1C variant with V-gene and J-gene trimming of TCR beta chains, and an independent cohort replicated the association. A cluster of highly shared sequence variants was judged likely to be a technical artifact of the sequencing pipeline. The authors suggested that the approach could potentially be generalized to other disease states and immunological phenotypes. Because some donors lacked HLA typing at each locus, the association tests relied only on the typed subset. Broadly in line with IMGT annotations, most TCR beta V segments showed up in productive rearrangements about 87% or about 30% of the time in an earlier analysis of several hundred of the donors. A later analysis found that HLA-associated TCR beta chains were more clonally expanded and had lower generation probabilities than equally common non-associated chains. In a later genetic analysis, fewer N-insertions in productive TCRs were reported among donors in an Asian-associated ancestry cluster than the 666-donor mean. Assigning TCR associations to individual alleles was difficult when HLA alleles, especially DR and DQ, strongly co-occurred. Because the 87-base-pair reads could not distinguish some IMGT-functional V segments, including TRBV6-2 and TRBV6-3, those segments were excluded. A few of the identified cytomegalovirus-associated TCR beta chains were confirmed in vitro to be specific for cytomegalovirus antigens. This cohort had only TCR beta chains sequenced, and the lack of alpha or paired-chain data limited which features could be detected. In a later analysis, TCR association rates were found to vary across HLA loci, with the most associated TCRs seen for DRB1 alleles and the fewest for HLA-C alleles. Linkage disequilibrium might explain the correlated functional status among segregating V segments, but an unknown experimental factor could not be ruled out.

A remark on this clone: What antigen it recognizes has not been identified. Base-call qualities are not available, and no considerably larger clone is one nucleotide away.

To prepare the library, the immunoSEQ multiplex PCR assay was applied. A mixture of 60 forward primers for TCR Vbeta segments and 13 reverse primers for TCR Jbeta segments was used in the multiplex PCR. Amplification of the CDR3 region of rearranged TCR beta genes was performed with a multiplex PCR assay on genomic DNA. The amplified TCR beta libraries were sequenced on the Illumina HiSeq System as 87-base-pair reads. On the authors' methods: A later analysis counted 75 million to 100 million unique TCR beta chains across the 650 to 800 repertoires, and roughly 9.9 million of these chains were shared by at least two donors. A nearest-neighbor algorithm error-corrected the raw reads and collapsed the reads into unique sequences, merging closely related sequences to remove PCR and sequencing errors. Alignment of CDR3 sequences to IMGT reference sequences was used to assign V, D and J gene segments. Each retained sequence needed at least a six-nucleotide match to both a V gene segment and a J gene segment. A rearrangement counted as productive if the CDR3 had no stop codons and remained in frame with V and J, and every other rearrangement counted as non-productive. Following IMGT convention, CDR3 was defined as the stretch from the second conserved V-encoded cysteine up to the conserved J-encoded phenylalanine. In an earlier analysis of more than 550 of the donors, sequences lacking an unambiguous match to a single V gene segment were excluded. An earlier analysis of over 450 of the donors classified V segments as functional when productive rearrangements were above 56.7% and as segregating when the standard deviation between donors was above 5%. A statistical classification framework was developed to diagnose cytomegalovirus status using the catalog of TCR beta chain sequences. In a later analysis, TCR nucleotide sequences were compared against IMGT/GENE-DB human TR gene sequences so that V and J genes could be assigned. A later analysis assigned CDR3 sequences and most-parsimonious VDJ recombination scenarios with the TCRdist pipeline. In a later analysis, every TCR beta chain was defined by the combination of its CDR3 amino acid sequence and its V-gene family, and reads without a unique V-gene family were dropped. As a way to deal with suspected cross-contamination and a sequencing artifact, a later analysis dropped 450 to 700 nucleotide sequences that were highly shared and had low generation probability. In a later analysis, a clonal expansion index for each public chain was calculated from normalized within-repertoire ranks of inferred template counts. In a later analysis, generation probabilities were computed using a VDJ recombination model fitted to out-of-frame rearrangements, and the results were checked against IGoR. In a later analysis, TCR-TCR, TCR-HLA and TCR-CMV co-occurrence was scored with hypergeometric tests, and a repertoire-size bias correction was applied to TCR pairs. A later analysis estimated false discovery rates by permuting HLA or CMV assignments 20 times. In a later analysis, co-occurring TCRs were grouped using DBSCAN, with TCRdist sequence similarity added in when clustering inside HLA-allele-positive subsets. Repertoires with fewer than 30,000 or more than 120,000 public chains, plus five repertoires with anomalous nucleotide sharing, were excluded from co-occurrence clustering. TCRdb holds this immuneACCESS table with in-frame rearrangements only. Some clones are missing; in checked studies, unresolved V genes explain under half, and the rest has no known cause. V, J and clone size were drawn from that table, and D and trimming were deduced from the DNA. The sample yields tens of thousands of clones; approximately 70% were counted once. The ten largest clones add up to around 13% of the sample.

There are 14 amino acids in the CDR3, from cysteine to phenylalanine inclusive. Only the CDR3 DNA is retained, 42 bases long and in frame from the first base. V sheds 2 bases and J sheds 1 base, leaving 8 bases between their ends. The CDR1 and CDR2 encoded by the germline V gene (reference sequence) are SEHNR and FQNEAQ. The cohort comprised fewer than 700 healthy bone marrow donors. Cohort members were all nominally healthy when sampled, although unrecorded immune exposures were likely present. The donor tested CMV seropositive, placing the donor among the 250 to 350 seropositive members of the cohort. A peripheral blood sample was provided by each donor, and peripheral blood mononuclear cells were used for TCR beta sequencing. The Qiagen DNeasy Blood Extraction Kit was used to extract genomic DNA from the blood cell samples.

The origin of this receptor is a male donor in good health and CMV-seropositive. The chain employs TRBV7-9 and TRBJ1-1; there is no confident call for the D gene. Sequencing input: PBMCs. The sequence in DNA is TGTGCCAGCAGCTTACAACAGAGGAACACTGAAGCTTTCTTT. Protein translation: CASSLQQRNTEAFF.